The 28 T cell receptor beta chains reported below all come from one sample, sequenced in a study of Ad26.COV2.S vaccination and SARS-CoV-2 variants. The protocol was immunoSEQ multiplex PCR, while the TCRdb copy is restricted to in-frame clones and leaves out a portion. The repertoire holds around 350,000 clones, with about 91% as singletons. The sequencing here drew on peripheral blood, taken after recovery from COVID-19. These receptors were taken from a human donor who had recovered from COVID-19.

This chain connects TRBV11-2 to TRBJ2-3, with 9 nucleotides matching TRBD2. The CDR3 extends over 15 amino acids. Germline trimming cut 4 bases from V and 3 bases from J; bases unmatched to any gene: 5. Germline V gene data show CDR1 as SGHAT and CDR2 as FQNNGV. The CDR3 sequence is CASSSGTSSTDTQYF. CDR3 bases: TGTGCCAGCAGCTCTGGGACTAGCTCTACAGATACGCAGTATTTT.

As regards this clone: At one end the junction does not follow the germline gene, possibly because of a read error. The rearrangement joins TRBV2 to TRBJ1-3; D ambiguous. The CDR3 sequence is 12 residues long. The germline V gene has CDR1 SNHLY and CDR2 FYNNEI. The CDR3 spells CASREDGNTIYF. The CDR3 nucleotides read TGTGCCAGCAGGGAAGACGGGAACACCATATATTTT.

This sequence joins TRBV7-9 and TRBJ1-5; D remains ambiguous. Trimming removed 1 base from V and 9 bases from J, with 16 bases in between. This CDR3 has 15 amino acids. Germline CDR1 reads SEHNR; CDR2 reads FQNEAQ (reference sequence). The CDR3 spells CASSLEGAGLGPQHF. The CDR3 region has the DNA TGTGCCAGCAGCTTAGAGGGAGCTGGTCTGGGGCCCCAGCATTTT.

The V call is TRBV6-5, the J call TRBJ1-2; a possible D gene is TRBD1 (6 bases). This CDR3 region has 12 residues. V was cut by 6 bases and J by 8 bases, with 13 bases left in between. The germline V gene encodes CDR1 MNHEY and CDR2 SVGAGI. The CDR3 loop is CASSLGRGGYTF. In DNA, the CDR3 is TGTGCCAGCAGCCTCGGGAGGGGGGGCTACACCTTC.

V gene TRBV10-3 combines with J gene TRBJ1-1, with TRBD1 as a possible D gene (5 bases). Germline values: CDR1 ENHRY, CDR2 SYGVKD. This CDR3 comprises 14 residues. V was clipped by 4 bases and J by 2 bases, with 11 bases between them. CDR3 DNA: TGTGCCATCAGTGCGGGGACCCCAAACACTGAAGCTTTCTTT. It encodes CAISAGTPNTEAFF.

The rearrangement uses TRBV5-8 and TRBJ2-2; no clear D gene. The germline gives CDR1 SGHTS, CDR2 YDEGEE. The CDR3 loop spans 16 amino acids. Trimming removed 4 bases from V and 7 bases from J, with 20 bases in between. In DNA, the CDR3 is TGTGCCAGCAGCCCCCTACCCAGCAGCACCAGCGGGGAGCTGTTTTTT. Protein product: CASSPLPSSTSGELFF.

This clone occurred once. The J gene is TRBJ2-5, the V gene TRBV29-1; unclear D gene. Trimming took off 4 bases at V and 2 bases at J, with 8 bases between the two ends. Germline V gene lookup returns CDR1 SQVTM and CDR2 ANQGSEA. The CDR3 length is 12 residues. CDR3 coding DNA: TGCAGCGTTGTCGCTGTACAAGAGACCCAGTACTTC. Encoded protein: CSVVAVQETQYF. Using reference TRBV29-1 and TRBJ2-5 for the parts outside the CDR3, the full variable domain is SAVISQKPSRDICQRGTSLTIQCQVDSQVTMMFWYRQQPGQSLTLIATANQGSEATYESGFVIDKFPISRPNLTFSTLTVSNMSPEDSSIYLCSVVAVQETQYFGPGTRLLVL.

This clone is a singleton in its sample. The V and J genes are TRBV21-1 and TRBJ2-3; the table gives TRBD1 as D, unverified against the DNA. TRBV21-1 is deemed a pseudogene. The CDR3 is 13 residues long. Here the CDR3 reads CASSSPSGDTQYF. CDR3 DNA sequence: TGTGCCAGCAGCAGTCCCTCAGGAGATACGCAGTATTTT.

The rearrangement joins TRBV24-1 to TRBJ2-3, with 10 nucleotides matching TRBD1. V dropped 5 bases and J dropped 4; count of bases not matched to a gene: 11. This CDR3 contains 17 residues. Germline-derived CDR1 and CDR2 are KGHDR and SFDVKD. The CDR3 region has the DNA TGTGCCACCAGTGGCCCCCTGACAGGGGGCGCAGCAGATACGCAGTATTTT. Translation gives CATSGPLTGGAADTQYF.

This rearrangement joins TRBV11-3 to TRBJ1-1; D is possibly TRBD1 (5 bases). CDR1 SGHNT and CDR2 YENEEA come from the germline V gene. There are 13 residues in the CDR3. V shed 5 bases and J shed 0 bases, with 7 bases lying between them. The CDR3 loop reads CASSRDLNTEAFF. The DNA for the CDR3 is TGTGCCAGCAGCCGGGACTTGAACACTGAAGCTTTCTTT.

The chain is built from TRBV4-3 and TRBJ1-1, with D tentatively TRBD1 (6 bases). The CDR3 extends over 15 amino acids. V was clipped by 0 bases and J by 1 base, with 9 bases between them. Looked up from germline, CDR1 is LGHNA and CDR2 is YSLEER. DNA of the CDR3: TGCGCCAGCAGCCAAGATCAAGGGGGGAACACTGAAGCTTTCTTT. Its protein product is CASSQDQGGNTEAFF.

The V and J genes are TRBV13 and TRBJ2-3; no firm D call. The CDR3 runs 15 residues. V lost 1 base, J lost 2 bases, and 10 bases lay in between. Germline V gives CDR1 PRHDT, CDR2 FYEKMQ (reference sequence). As DNA, the CDR3 is TGTGCCAGCAGCTTAGAGGGCGGCCACACAGATACGCAGTATTTT. Its protein is CASSLEGGHTDTQYF.

The J gene is TRBJ1-2, the V gene TRBV6-1; unclear D gene. The CDR3 has 15 residues. With 0 bases removed from V and 8 bases from J, the gap between germline ends came to 16 bases. CDR1 is MNHNS, CDR2 SASEGT, per germline. In DNA, the CDR3 is TGTGCCAGCAGTGAAGCGACCCCGGGCCTCTACGGCTACACCTTC. It yields the protein CASSEATPGLYGYTF.

The genes are TRBV7-2 and TRBJ2-1; D is tentatively TRBD1 or TRBD2 (5 bases each). The V end lost 3 bases, the J end lost 4 bases, and 10 bases lay between the germline ends. The length of the CDR3 is 14 residues. CDR1 and CDR2 from the germline V gene are SGHTA and FQGNSA. The CDR3 loop reads CASSFLRGYNEQFF. CDR3 sequence (DNA): TGTGCCAGCAGCTTCTTGAGGGGATACAATGAGCAGTTCTTC. The complete variable domain, with remaining parts taken from reference TRBV7-2 and TRBJ2-1, reads GAGVSQSPSNKVTEKGKDVELRCDPISGHTALYWYRQSLGQGLEFLIYFQGNSAPDKSGLPSDRFSAERTGGSVSTLTIQRTQQEDSAVYLCASSFLRGYNEQFFGPGTRLTVL.

This chain joins TRBV7-8 and TRBJ2-3; D is possibly TRBD1 or TRBD2 (5 bases each). The germline V gene has CDR1 SGHVS and CDR2 FQNEAQ. V shed 1 base and J shed 0 bases, with 17 bases lying between them. The CDR3 is 18 amino acids. CDR3 in amino acids: CASSLDGTPYRSTDTQYF. DNA of the CDR3: TGTGCCAGCAGCTTAGACGGGACCCCCTACCGGAGCACAGATACGCAGTATTTT.

V is TRBV11-2 and J is TRBJ1-2, with a weak D call TRBD1 (5 bases). The V end lost 5 bases, the J end lost 8 bases, and 18 bases lay between the germline ends. Per germline, CDR1 SGHAT and CDR2 FQNNGV. This CDR3 has 14 residues. The CDR3 loop is CASSRPGGREGYTF. CDR3 coding DNA: TGTGCCAGCAGCCGTCCCGGGGGGAGAGAGGGCTACACCTTC.

V and J are TRBV29-1 and TRBJ2-5; 8 positions match TRBD1. This CDR3 comprises 14 residues. With V trimmed by 4 bases and J by 2 bases, 6 bases remained unmatched. CDR1 SQVTM and CDR2 ANQGSEA come from the germline V gene. In DNA, the CDR3 is TGCAGCGTTGGGTGGACAGGGTGGCAAGAGACCCAGTACTTC. This encodes CSVGWTGWQETQYF.

This chain links TRBV3-1 (or the pseudogene TRBV3-2) with TRBJ2-7; TRBD1 matches 8 bases. The V and J ends lost 4 bases and 3 bases, in that order; junction bases with no gene match: 5. Germline CDR1 and CDR2: LGHDT and YNNKEL (reference sequence). The CDR3 spans 14 residues. DNA of the CDR3: TGTGCCAGCAGCCCGGGGACAGGCTACTACGAGCAGTACTTC. It is translated as CASSPGTGYYEQYF.

In DNA form, the CDR3 reads TGTGCCAGCCTCCCTCCTGGGACAGATACGCAGTATTTT. Its protein product is CASLPPGTDTQYF. V usage is TRBV6-5 and J usage is TRBJ2-3; D uncertain. Germline assignment: CDR1 MNHEY and CDR2 SVGAGI. Trimming cost V 8 bases and J 3 bases, with 12 bases left between them. This CDR3 comprises 13 residues.

The gene calls are TRBV27 and TRBJ2-7, with TRBD2 as a possible D gene (5 bases). Germline V gene data show CDR1 as MNHEY and CDR2 as SMNVEV (reference sequence). V was shortened by 2 bases and J by 0 bases, with 14 bases between the two germline ends. This CDR3 has 16 residues. The CDR3 DNA reads as TGTGCCAGCAGTTTAGCCCCCCCGGGGAGCTCCTACGAGCAGTACTTC. This sequence encodes CASSLAPPGSSYEQYF.

This clone is a singleton in its sample. V and J are TRBV28 and TRBJ1-2; D is possibly TRBD1 (5 bases). The CDR3 spans 13 residues. The V gene's germline CDR1 is MDHEN and CDR2 SYDVKM. The V end was cut by 8 bases, the J end by 5 bases, with 15 bases between. The CDR3 loop reads CASEPGGSYGYTF. Here the CDR3 DNA reads TGTGCCAGCGAACCGGGGGGTAGTTATGGCTACACCTTC.

The chain is built from TRBV18 and TRBJ2-7, with D hard to call. The CDR3 contains 11 residues. V gave up 3 bases and J gave up 3 bases, with 3 bases separating them. Germline CDR1 and CDR2: KGHSH and LQKENI. This CDR3 reads CASSPVYEQYF. CDR3 coding DNA: TGTGCCAGCTCACCGGTCTACGAGCAGTACTTC.

The chain combines TRBV19 with TRBJ2-3; 11 bases fit TRBD1. This CDR3 comprises 17 residues. V gave up 5 bases and J gave up 1 base; unmatched junction bases: 8. Germline values: CDR1 LNHDA, CDR2 SQIVND (reference sequence). The CDR3 coding sequence is TGTGCCAGTAGTCCCGGCCCGGGACAGGGGGGCACAGATACGCAGTATTTT. This gives the protein CASSPGPGQGGTDTQYF.

This chain uses TRBV6-6 with TRBJ2-7; TRBD1 or TRBD2 may be the D gene (5 bases each). Germline V gives CDR1 MNHNY, CDR2 SVGAGI (reference sequence). This CDR3 region has 13 residues. Trimming shortened V by 2 bases and J by 5 bases, and 10 bases separated the two germline ends. The CDR3: CASSYRREHEQYF. The CDR3 DNA follows: TGTGCCAGCAGTTACCGCAGGGAGCACGAGCAGTACTTC.

This chain connects TRBV6-5 to TRBJ1-3; D is ambiguous. Per the germline V gene, CDR1 is MNHEY and CDR2 is SVGAGI. Between the trimmed V and J ends, which lost 7 bases and 4 bases, there was a span of 11 bases. The CDR3 contains 13 residues. In nucleotides, the CDR3 is TGTGCCAGCAAAGACGGGCCCGGAAACACCATATATTTT. This gives the protein CASKDGPGNTIYF.

The V and J genes are TRBV6-6 and TRBJ2-2; no clear D. V lost 5 bases, J lost 5 bases, and 12 bases lay in between. Germline CDR1 reads MNHNY; CDR2 reads SVGAGI (reference sequence). The CDR3 contains 14 residues. The CDR3 region has the DNA TGTGCCAGCAGTCCAGATTCAAGGACCGGGGAGCTGTTTTTT. It translates to CASSPDSRTGELFF.

The CDR3 sequence is CASTDRDPNYGYTF. Written as DNA, the CDR3 is TGTGCCAGCACGGACAGGGATCCCAACTATGGCTACACCTTC. The V gene is TRBV6-5, the J gene TRBJ1-2, with 8 bases matching TRBD1. The trim removed 7 bases at V and 2 bases at J, leaving 6 bases unmatched. The CDR3 is made up of 14 amino acids. Germline values: CDR1 MNHEY, CDR2 SVGAGI.

The chain combines TRBV4-1 with TRBJ1-2; no reliable D call. From germline, CDR1 is MGHRA and CDR2 YSYEKL. V was trimmed by 1 base and J by 2 bases, leaving 11 bases between them. This CDR3 has 15 amino acids. CDR3 bases: TGCGCCAGCAGCCAAGTATCACAGAACAACTATGGCTACACCTTC. Protein sequence: CASSQVSQNNYGYTF.